This T cell receptor (beta chain) was documented in a study of blood T cells in healthy people across ages. Points from the study as a whole: The unknown donor CMV status may have confounded expanded clonotype changes.

Together with a sample-barcoded 5' primer, a J-beta primer mix was included in a second PCR lasting roughly 6 to 12 cycles. Each CDR3 protein is one row after TCRdb ran MiXCR on the 5' RACE reads. In the table there are 750,000 to 850,000 distinct CDR3 sequences, just under 25% of which are singletons. This clonotype was counted a few times. What it binds is not known. This CDR3 comprises 15 residues. Trimming took off 4 bases at V and 0 bases at J, with 13 bases between the two ends. Germline values: CDR1 SGHRS, CDR2 YFSETQ. These data also formed part of another study, on T cells of mothers and their children. Per that paper: A few healthy Caucasian mothers, along with their six children, served as the donors. It was related mother-child pairs that showed slightly higher overlap than unrelated pairs, without reaching significance.

This chain joins TRBV5-1 and TRBJ1-1; D remains unclear. The receptor comes from a boy aged 5-17 years in good health. Sequencing was carried out using blood. As DNA, the CDR3 is TGCGCCAGCAGCCCGCACCCAGGCCTGAACACTGAAGCTTTCTTT. It translates to CASSPHPGLNTEAFF.